One sample yielded the 27 T cell receptor beta chains listed below, sequenced in a study of lung T cells in sarcoidosis with Löfgren's syndrome. In TCRdb, the reads were re-called with MiXCR into one record per CDR3 protein. The table has approximately 20,000 distinct CDR3 sequences, 20% to 25% seen once; the top ten hold less than 5%. Sequenced input: CD4+ T cells from PBMCs. All receptors derive from a human donor with sarcoidosis (Löfgren's syndrome or another form), or a control subject (not recorded which).

Comments on this clonotype: Being one base from a much bigger clone, this may be a read error. This chain uses TRBV18 with TRBJ2-3, with 9 bases aligning to TRBD2. The germline gives CDR1 KGHSH, CDR2 LQKENI. CDR3 size: 14 residues. The junction had 6 bases not matched to a gene; V was cut back by 3 bases and J by 8 bases. The CDR3 sequence: CASSPGLASGTQYF. For the CDR3, the DNA is TGTGCCAGCTCACCGGGACTAGCCTCAGGTACGCAGTATTTT.

For this clonotype: A read error may be the cause here, since a much bigger clone is one base away. The gene calls are TRBV28 and TRBJ2-7, with 8 bases lining up with TRBD1. CDR3 length: 15 amino acids. The germline gives CDR1 MDHEN, CDR2 SYDVKM. CDR3 sequence: CASRPYRGETYGQYF. In DNA form, the CDR3 reads TGTGCCAGCAGACCATACAGGGGGGAAACGTACGGGCAGTACTTC. The variable domain in full, completed from reference TRBV28 and TRBJ2-7, reads DVKVTQSSRYLVKRTGEKVFLECVQDMDHENMFWYRQDPGLGLRLIYFSYDVKMKEKGDIPEGYSVSREKKERFSLILESASTNQTSMYLCASRPYRGETYGQYFGPGTRLTVT.

This clonotype has more than one count but fewer than ten. The chain joins TRBV12-3 or TRBV12-4 to TRBJ2-7, with TRBD1 matching 9 bases. V shed 0 bases and J 9 bases; nucleotides not matched to a gene: 3. The CDR3 runs 13 residues. CDR3 nucleotides: TGTGCCAGCAGTTTAGCGCCGGACAGGGGGCAGTACTTC. It specifies CASSLAPDRGQYF.

This clonotype was recorded at least ten times. The chain links TRBV18 to TRBJ1-6; D not resolved. This CDR3 contains 14 residues. The V gene lost 5 bases and the J gene lost 9 bases, with 14 bases spanning the gap. Germline V gene data show CDR1 as KGHSH and CDR2 as LQKENI. The CDR3 DNA is TGTGCCAGCTCAGTACCGGGCCCCGGTTCACCCCTCCACTTT. Its protein is CASSVPGPGSPLHF.

This clonotype was seen at least ten times. The chain joins TRBV4-1 to TRBJ2-7; D possibly corresponds to TRBD2 (5 bases). V dropped 0 bases and J dropped 3 bases, with 6 bases sitting between them. The germline V gene has CDR1 MGHRA and CDR2 YSYEKL. The length of the CDR3 is 13 residues. CDR3 residues: CASSQDGLYEQYF. The CDR3 coding sequence is TGCGCCAGCAGCCAAGATGGACTCTACGAGCAGTACTTC.

This clonotype has a count of ten or more. V gene TRBV11-2 combines with J gene TRBJ2-1; no reliable D call. The CDR3 contains 15 residues. In germline, CDR1 is SGHAT, CDR2 FQNNGV. The germline V and J ends were trimmed by 1 base and 4 bases, with 11 bases remaining between them. Written as DNA, the CDR3 is TGTGCCAGCAGCTTAGGCACCTCCTGGTACAATGAGCAGTTCTTC. Residues: CASSLGTSWYNEQFF. The full variable domain, completed using reference TRBV11-2 and TRBJ2-1, is EAGVAQSPRYKIIEKRQSVAFWCNPISGHATLYWYQQILGQGPKLLIQFQNNGVVDDSQLPKDRFSAERLKGVDSTLKIQPAKLEDSAVYLCASSLGTSWYNEQFFGPGTRLTVL.

The sample holds a few counts of this clonotype. The V and J genes are TRBV29-1 and TRBJ2-1, with D unclear. CDR3 length equals 14 residues. Germline CDR1 SQVTM, CDR2 ANQGSEA. Between the trimmed V and J ends, which lost 6 bases and 0 bases, there was a span of 12 bases. DNA for the CDR3: TGCAGCGTGTCCCGGGCCCTCTCCTACAATGAGCAGTTCTTC. This encodes CSVSRALSYNEQFF.

This clonotype was seen ten or more times. This chain joins TRBV7-3 and TRBJ2-7, with 7 bases aligning to TRBD2. Germline CDR1 and CDR2: SGHTA and FQGTGA. The length of the CDR3 is 15 residues. The J segment lost 6 bases and the V segment lost 5 bases, leaving 13 bases of the junction unmatched. The CDR3 loop reads CASSAYGGIETEQYF. The DNA for the CDR3 is TGTGCCAGCAGCGCGTACGGGGGGATTGAAACCGAGCAGTACTTC.

By share, this clonotype counts as medium-sized. The chain uses TRBV6-1 and TRBJ2-7; 9 bases fit TRBD1. This CDR3 spans 14 amino acids. Germline values: CDR1 MNHNS, CDR2 SASEGT. The V gene end was trimmed by 5 bases and the J gene end by 6 bases; junction bases not matched to a gene: 8. CDR3 region: CASSRGQGFGEQYF. The CDR3 region has the DNA TGTGCCAGCAGTAGGGGACAGGGCTTCGGCGAGCAGTACTTC.

Of note for this clonotype: It may be a read error: a sequence one base away is much more abundant. This chain joins TRBV11-2 and TRBJ1-1, with D unclear. This CDR3 is built from 14 residues. The germline gives CDR1 SGHAT, CDR2 FQNNGV. CDR3 nucleotide sequence: TGTGCCAGCAGGTTAGAGGTCCCGAACACTGAAGCTTCCTTT. Its translation: CASRLEVPNTEASF.

This clonotype was counted at least ten times. The V gene is TRBV29-1, the J gene TRBJ2-1, with a tentative D call TRBD2 (5 bases). The CDR3 loop spans 17 amino acids. Germline V gives CDR1 SQVTM, CDR2 ANQGSEA. Trimming removed 2 bases from V and 3 bases from J, with 20 bases in between. The chain's CDR3 is CSVEPLPQRKLYNEQFF. CDR3 bases: TGCAGCGTTGAACCCTTACCCCAGCGGAAGCTCTACAATGAGCAGTTCTTC.

This clonotype has more than one count but fewer than ten. V gene TRBV9 combines with J gene TRBJ2-7, with TRBD1 identical over 8 bases. The trim removed 0 bases at V and 3 bases at J, leaving 5 bases unmatched. The germline gives CDR1 SGDLS, CDR2 YYNGEE. This CDR3 spans 15 amino acids. Here the CDR3 reads CASSVAEDRGYEQYF. CDR3 nucleotide sequence: TGTGCCAGCAGCGTAGCTGAAGACAGGGGCTACGAGCAGTACTTC.

Comments on this clonotype: A much larger clone lies a single base off, so this may be a read error. The chain recombines TRBV18 with TRBJ2-1; no firm D call. V was cut by 1 base and J by 2 bases, with 15 bases left in between. Germline-derived CDR1 and CDR2 are KGHSH and LQKENI. The CDR3 runs 17 residues. The CDR3 bases are TGTGCCAGCTCACCACTGGACCACATTGGGGCCTACAATGAGCAGTTCTTC. It encodes CASSPLDHIGAYNEQFF. The full variable domain, rest sourced from reference TRBV18 and TRBJ2-1, is NAGVMQNPRHLVRRRGQEARLRCSPMKGHSHVYWYRQLPEEGLKFMVYLQKENIIDESGMPKERFSAEFPKEGPSILRIQQVVRGDSAAYFCASSPLDHIGAYNEQFFGPGTRLTVL.

This clonotype was seen many times. This chain links TRBV12-3 or TRBV12-4 with TRBJ2-6; D is uncertain. CDR3 size: 15 residues. V lost 1 base to trimming and J lost 0 bases, with 4 bases between them. The CDR3 here is CASSLDGSGANVLTF. The CDR3 coding sequence is TGTGCCAGCAGTTTAGATGGCTCTGGGGCCAACGTCCTGACTTTC.

As concerns this clonotype: This may arise from a read error, as a much more abundant clone is one base away. V usage is TRBV4-1 and J usage is TRBJ2-3, with 7 bases identical to TRBD1. The CDR3 totals 16 residues. Germline values: CDR1 MGHRA, CDR2 YSYEKL. The CDR3 region is CASSQDQGFGTDTRYF. CDR3 DNA: TGCGCCAGCAGCCAAGATCAGGGGTTCGGGACAGATACGCGGTATTTT.

This clonotype was counted at least ten times. The rearrangement uses TRBV28 and TRBJ1-1; 7 bases align to TRBD1. The CDR3 is 15 residues long. Germline V CDR1 and CDR2: MDHEN, SYDVKM. The trim removed 2 bases at V and 6 bases at J, leaving 9 bases unmatched. CDR3 protein: CASSLVQGVTSEAFF. CDR3 nucleotide sequence: TGTGCCAGCAGTTTAGTCCAGGGGGTAACGTCTGAAGCTTTCTTT.

This clonotype was seen at least ten times. V is TRBV28 and J is TRBJ2-1, with D tentatively TRBD1 or TRBD2 (6 bases each). Trimming left V 10 bases short and J 0 bases short, with 16 bases between. Germline V gene lookup returns CDR1 MDHEN and CDR2 SYDVKM. The CDR3 spans 15 residues. The CDR3 here is CATWRDIDSYNEQFF. In DNA, the CDR3 is TGTGCCACCTGGCGGGACATCGACTCCTACAATGAGCAGTTCTTC.

In regard to this clonotype: This likely comes from a read error, as the CDR3 has no conserved phenylalanine or tryptophan at its end. This rearrangement joins TRBV6-1 to TRBJ2-7, with TRBD1 identical over 7 bases. The germline V gene encodes CDR1 MNHNS and CDR2 SASEGT. The CDR3 has 15 residues. Here the CDR3 DNA reads TGTGCCGGCAGTGAGCCCCCAGGGGGTATCTACGAGCAGTACTCC. It is translated as CAGSEPPGGIYEQYS.

This clonotype was picked up many times. CDR3 DNA sequence: TGTGCCAGCAGCTTGTATAGCGTGGGGGCCACAGATACGCAGTATTTT. Amino acids: CASSLYSVGATDTQYF. The gene calls are TRBV5-4 and TRBJ2-3; weak D call: TRBD1 (6 bases). The CDR3 loop spans 16 amino acids. CDR1 and CDR2 from the germline V gene are SGHNT and YYREEE (reference sequence). With 1 base removed from V and 2 bases from J, the gap between germline ends came to 14 bases.

This clonotype was seen many times. The chain is built from TRBV28 and TRBJ1-5; TRBD1 matches at 9 bases. The CDR3 is 17 residues long. In germline, CDR1 is MDHEN, CDR2 SYDVKM. Losses at the gene ends were 5 bases for V and 2 bases for J; bases not matched to a gene: 10. The chain's CDR3 is CASSISGTGLRNQPQHF. The CDR3 bases are TGTGCCAGCAGTATATCGGGGACAGGGCTCCGCAATCAGCCCCAGCATTTT.

This clonotype was seen many times. This CDR3 is CASSQDLIAQEQYF. CDR3 sequence (DNA): TGTGCCAGCAGCCAAGATTTGATAGCGCAGGAGCAGTACTTC. The chain carries TRBV3-1 and TRBJ2-7; TRBD2 might be the D (5 bases). CDR1 and CDR2 (germline): LGHDT, YNNKEL (reference sequence). The CDR3 is 14 amino acids. V lost 0 bases and J lost 7, with 13 bases in between.

This clonotype was counted ten times or more. The V call is TRBV2, the J call TRBJ1-2; D is undetermined. The CDR3 covers 15 residues. The germline V gene has CDR1 SNHLY and CDR2 FYNNEI. The V end was cut by 1 base, the J end by 7 bases, with 16 bases between. The CDR3 is CASSEEAQTQGGYTF. CDR3 nucleotide sequence: TGTGCCAGCAGTGAAGAAGCACAGACCCAAGGTGGCTACACCTTC.

A remark on this clonotype: Germline and junction disagree at one end, which may indicate a read error. The V and J genes are TRBV3-1 and TRBJ2-3, with 9 positions matching TRBD2. Germline values: CDR1 LGHDT, CDR2 YNNKEL (reference sequence). The length of the CDR3 is 17 residues. The DNA of the CDR3 is TGTGCCAGCAGCCAAGATCAGTGGACTAGCGTCACAGATACGCGGTATTTT. Amino acids: CASSQDQWTSVTDTRYF.

At least ten counts were recorded for this clonotype. V is TRBV7-2 and J is TRBJ2-2; 10 bases match TRBD1. V shed 2 bases and J 4 bases; nucleotides not matched to a gene: 10. CDR1 is SGHTA, CDR2 FQGNSA, per germline. The CDR3 extends over 18 amino acids. The CDR3 bases are TGTGCCAGCAGCTTAACACGGTGGGACAGGGGTTTCACCGGGGAGCTGTTTTTT. Its protein is CASSLTRWDRGFTGELFF.

With regard to this clonotype: At one of its ends the junction is not consistent with the germline gene, which may arise from a read error. V gene TRBV6-5 combines with J gene TRBJ2-1; 14 nucleotides agree with TRBD2. Germline assignment: CDR1 MNHEY and CDR2 SVGAGI. The CDR3 runs 16 residues. The CDR3 DNA reads as TGTGCCAACAGTTACTCAGGGACTAGCGGGAGCAATGAGCAGCTCTTC. Translating gives CANSYSGTSGSNEQLF.

This chain joins TRBV5-4 and TRBJ2-1; D not certain. The CDR3 is made up of 15 amino acids. Per the germline V gene, CDR1 is SGHNT and CDR2 is YYREEE (reference sequence). Trimming cost V 3 bases and J 0 bases, with 10 bases left between them. The CDR3 nucleotides read TGTGCCAGCAGCTACGACCCGAGCTCCTACAATGAGCAGTTCTTC. Protein product: CASSYDPSSYNEQFF.

The sample holds one count of this clonotype. Relative to the germline gene, one junction end is altered; a read error may explain this. This CDR3 is CASSLPVTYKQYF. CDR3 nucleotide sequence: TGTGCCAGCAGTTTACCGGTAACCTACAAGCAGTACTTC. The chain carries TRBV28 and TRBJ2-7; the D is unclear. This CDR3 has 13 residues. Germline V gives CDR1 MDHEN, CDR2 SYDVKM.